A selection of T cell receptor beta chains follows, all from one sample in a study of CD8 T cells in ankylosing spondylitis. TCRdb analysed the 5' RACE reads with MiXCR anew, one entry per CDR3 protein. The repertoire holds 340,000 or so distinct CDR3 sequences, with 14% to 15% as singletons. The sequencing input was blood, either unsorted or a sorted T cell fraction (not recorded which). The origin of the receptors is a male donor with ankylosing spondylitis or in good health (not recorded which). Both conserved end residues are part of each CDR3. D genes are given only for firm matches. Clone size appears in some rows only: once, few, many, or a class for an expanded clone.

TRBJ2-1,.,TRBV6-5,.,CASSYLGLEGEQFF,TGTGCCAGCAGTTACTTGGGGCTAGAGGGTGAGCAGTTCTTC
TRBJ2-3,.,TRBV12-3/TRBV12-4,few,CASSPPSGVTDTQYF,TGTGCCAGCAGTCCTCCCAGCGGAGTTACAGATACGCAGTATTTT
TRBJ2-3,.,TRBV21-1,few,CASSSKGTFYTQYF,TGTGCCAGCAGCAGCAAGGGCACCTTCTATACGCAGTATTTT
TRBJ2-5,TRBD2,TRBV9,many,CASSVGGTSVETQYF,TGTGCCAGCAGCGTGGGGGGGACTAGCGTGGAGACCCAGTACTTC
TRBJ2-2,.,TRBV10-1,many,CASTPGTANTGELFF,TGCGCCAGCACCCCCGGGACCGCGAACACCGGGGAGCTGTTTTTT
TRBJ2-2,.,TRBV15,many,CATSRWGGQAFGELFF,TGTGCCACCAGCAGATGGGGGGGACAGGCTTTTGGGGAGCTGTTTTTT
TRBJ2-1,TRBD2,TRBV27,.,CASSSWSGGAVSNEQFF,TGTGCCAGCAGTTCCTGGAGCGGGGGGGCCGTGAGCAATGAGCAGTTCTTC
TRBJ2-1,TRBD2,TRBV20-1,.,CSEQTSGRSNEQFF,TGCAGTGAGCAAACTAGCGGGAGATCCAATGAGCAGTTCTTC
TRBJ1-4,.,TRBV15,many,CATSRESREKLFF,TGTGCCACCAGCAGGGAGTCTAGGGAAAAACTGTTTTTT
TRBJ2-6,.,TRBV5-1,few,CASSPTRQGRSGANVLTF,TGCGCCAGCAGCCCGACGAGGCAGGGAAGATCTGGGGCCAACGTCCTGACTTTC
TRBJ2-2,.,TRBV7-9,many,CASSLLIGELFF,TGTGCCAGCAGCTTACTTATCGGGGAGCTGTTTTTT
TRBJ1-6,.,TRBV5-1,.,CASSLAGPYNSPLHF,TGCGCCAGCAGCTTGGCGGGCCCTTATAATTCACCCCTCCACTTT
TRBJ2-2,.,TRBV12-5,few,CASGLVAGSYTGELFF,TGTGCTAGTGGTTTGGTCGCGGGGTCCTACACCGGGGAGCTGTTTTTT
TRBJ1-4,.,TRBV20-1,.,CSAPGVGEKLFF,TGCAGTGCCCCGGGGGTTGGTGAAAAACTGTTTTTT
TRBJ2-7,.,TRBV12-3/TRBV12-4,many,CASSWGRPLKSYEQYF,TGTGCCAGCAGTTGGGGACGGCCACTTAAATCCTACGAGCAGTACTTC
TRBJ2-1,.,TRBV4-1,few,CASSQGDGKGKSYNEQFF,TGCGCCAGCAGCCAGGGTGACGGGAAAGGGAAATCCTACAATGAGCAGTTCTTC
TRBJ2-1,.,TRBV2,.,CASKNQARGSYNEQFF,TGTGCCAGCAAAAATCAGGCCAGGGGTTCCTACAATGAGCAGTTCTTC
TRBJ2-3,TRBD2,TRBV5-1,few,CASSYSSSGSSDTQYF,TGCGCCAGCAGCTACAGCTCTAGCGGGAGCTCAGATACGCAGTATTTT